Here is one TCR beta chain with its context. The antigen is undetermined. Each of the donors was a healthy bone marrow donor. Primers: 60 Vbeta forward and 13 Jbeta reverse. Here immunoSEQ multiplex PCR was the method, and the copy in TCRdb shows in-frame clones only, minus some. The sample lists approximately 190,000 clones, more than 75% occurring once. The data were taken from a study of cytomegalovirus exposure and HLA in healthy donors. Points from the study as a whole: The authors enumerated roughly 160 TCR beta chains as linked to cytomegalovirus.

The sequenced sample consisted of PBMCs. The sequence was obtained from a woman in her thirties in good health and CMV-seropositive.

This CDR3 is CASRTGGGGYTF. For the CDR3, the DNA is TGTGCCAGCAGAACAGGCGGGGGCGGCTACACCTTC. The gene calls are TRBV6-6 and TRBJ1-2, with D possibly TRBD1 on 6 matching bases. The CDR3 is 12 residues long. Trimming removed 6 bases at V and 8 bases at J, with 13 bases between. Looked up from germline, CDR1 is MNHNY and CDR2 is SVGAGI (reference sequence).